A single sample is the source of the 30 T cell receptor beta chains below, sequenced in a study of T cells in Graves' hyperthyroidism and ophthalmopathy (dated by TCRdb to between 2019 and 2020). The method behind the library was multiplex PCR. For sequencing, an Illumina HiSeq 2000 was employed. TCR beta CDR3 regions were amplified from RNA transcripts. A first-round RT-PCR of the TCR CDR3 used the HTBI primer set with the Qiagen OneStep RT-PCR kit. TCRdb trimmed public reads at Q25 via fastp, called clones via MiXCR and kept in-frame beta chains. Each record represents a unique CDR3 protein, reported with the most common genes and DNA among its rows. This sample gives more than 300,000 distinct CDR3 sequences in total; roughly 15% of them show up just once. The ten largest clonotypes hold 15% to 20% of the sample. Specimen: blood. These receptors originate from a woman in her 30s with Graves' ophthalmopathy.

This clonotype occurred many times. The chain combines TRBV13 with TRBJ2-3; TRBD1 matches at 8 bases. The ends lost 5 bases at V and 3 bases at J; junction bases unmatched: 10. The CDR3 extends over 16 amino acids. Germline V gives CDR1 PRHDT, CDR2 FYEKMQ (reference sequence). CDR3 amino acids: CASSPRGTGRTDTQYF. For the CDR3, the DNA is TGTGCCAGCAGCCCCCGAGGGACAGGTAGAACAGATACGCAGTATTTT.

In its sample, this clonotype was seen a few times. The chain carries TRBV7-9 and TRBJ1-1; no clear D. V lost 4 bases to trimming and J lost 6 bases, with 15 bases between them. Germline V CDR1 and CDR2: SEHNR, FQNEAQ (reference sequence). The CDR3 is 14 amino acids. The CDR3 here is CASSSFTPGAEAFF. In DNA form, the CDR3 reads TGTGCCAGCAGCTCGTTTACTCCGGGAGCTGAAGCTTTCTTT.

This clonotype was seen ten or more times. This CDR3 reads CSARDVYGPDYEQYF. CDR3 sequence (DNA): TGCAGTGCTAGAGATGTATACGGCCCCGACTACGAGCAGTACTTC. The chain employs TRBV20-1 and TRBJ2-7; no reliable D call. Germline CDR1 reads DFQATT; CDR2 reads SNEGSKA (reference sequence). The CDR3 is 15 amino acids. V shed 0 bases and J shed 3 bases, with 15 bases lying between them.

As DNA, the CDR3 is TGCAGCGCCGGGGGCGAAGAGACCCAGTACTTC. This codes for CSAGGEETQYF. The gene calls are TRBV29-1 and TRBJ2-5; D may be TRBD1 or TRBD2 (6 bases each). There are 11 residues in the CDR3. CDR1 is SQVTM, CDR2 ANQGSEA, per germline. The V and J ends lost 7 bases and 3 bases respectively, with 9 bases between them.

This clonotype was observed at least ten times. The rearrangement uses TRBV18 and TRBJ2-7; 12 bases fit TRBD1. CDR3 length: 16 residues. Germline V CDR1 and CDR2: KGHSH, LQKENI. J lost 5 bases, V lost 4 bases, and 9 bases had no gene match. The chain's CDR3 is CASSLSPGTGGHEQYF. CDR3 nucleotide sequence: TGTGCCAGCTCACTTAGTCCCGGGACAGGGGGCCACGAGCAGTACTTC.

This clonotype was observed a handful of times. This may be a read error: a much more frequent sequence differs by one nucleotide. V is TRBV28 and J is TRBJ1-2; D gene ambiguous. This CDR3 contains 15 residues. Germline loops: CDR1 MDHEN, CDR2 SYDVKM. The CDR3 region is CASSPRFFPNDGCTF. The CDR3, as DNA: TGTGCCAGCAGTCCCCGGTTTTTCCCTAACGATGGCTGCACCTTC.

As for this clonotype: This may stem from a read error, because a much larger clone lies one nucleotide away. V is TRBV28 and J is TRBJ2-7; D not resolved. Germline CDR1 is MDHEN and CDR2 is SYDVKM. The CDR3 consists of 14 residues. Trimming shortened V by 7 bases and J by 2 bases, and 15 bases separated the two germline ends. The CDR3 DNA reads TGTGCCAGCACCTCTGCCGGCAGTCCCTACGAGCAGTACTTC. Amino acids: CASTSAGSPYEQYF. The full variable domain, rest sourced from reference TRBV28 and TRBJ2-7, is DVKVTQSSRYLVKRTGEKVFLECVQDMDHENMFWYRQDPGLGLRLIYFSYDVKMKEKGDIPEGYSVSREKKERFSLILESASTNQTSMYLCASTSAGSPYEQYFGPGTRLTVT.

This clonotype was found many times. The CDR3 nucleotides are TGTGCCATCAGTGGGGGGCAGGTCGATAGTGGTTCACCCCTCCACTTT. Protein sequence: CAISGGQVDSGSPLHF. V and J are TRBV10-3 and TRBJ1-6, with D possibly matching TRBD1 (6 bases). V was shortened by 4 bases and J by 9 bases, with 19 bases between the two germline ends. The CDR3 is 16 amino acids. Looked up from germline, CDR1 is ENHRY and CDR2 is SYGVKD.

The gene calls are TRBV9 and TRBJ2-2; D is unresolved. With 0 bases removed from V and 7 bases from J, the gap between germline ends came to 10 bases. CDR1 and CDR2 (germline): SGDLS, YYNGEE. The CDR3 is made up of 14 amino acids. For the CDR3, the DNA is TGTGCCAGCAGCGTAGTGGCTAGAAACGGGGAGCTGTTTTTT. It translates to CASSVVARNGELFF.

This clonotype was picked up a small number of times. A single base separates this from a much larger clone, so it may be a read error. The chain employs TRBV30 and TRBJ1-2; maybe TRBD1 (6 bases). The germline CDR1 and CDR2 sequences are GTSNPN and SVGIG (reference sequence). The CDR3 totals 13 residues. The CDR3 DNA reads as TGTGCTGTCCGGGCAGGGGAAAACTATGGCTACACCTTC. Protein product: CAVRAGENYGYTF.

This clonotype was detected many times. The chain couples TRBV20-1 to TRBJ2-5; TRBD1 matches 12 bases. The CDR3 totals 16 residues. V shed 3 bases, J shed 4 bases, and the junction held 9 bases outside the gene matches. Germline lookup yields CDR1 DFQATT and CDR2 SNEGSKA (reference sequence). The CDR3 loop reads CSASAYWDRGPETQYF. The CDR3 DNA sequence: TGCAGTGCTAGTGCGTACTGGGACAGGGGGCCAGAGACCCAGTACTTC.

This clonotype was seen a handful of times. The chain has TRBV29-1 and TRBJ2-1; 9 nucleotides line up with TRBD2. The CDR3 runs 13 residues. Trimming removed 6 bases from V and 8 bases from J; junction bases left unmatched: 8. Per germline, CDR1 SQVTM and CDR2 ANQGSEA. CDR3 in amino acids: CSVGLARWDEQFF. DNA of the CDR3: TGCAGCGTCGGACTAGCGAGGTGGGATGAGCAGTTCTTC.

This clonotype was seen at least ten times. The chain has TRBV28 and TRBJ2-2; possible D gene TRBD1, 6 bases. This CDR3 is built from 14 residues. V was shortened by 8 bases and J by 6 bases, with 16 bases between the two germline ends. Germline V lookup: CDR1 MDHEN, CDR2 SYDVKM. The chain's CDR3 is CASLGQLRSGELFF. In DNA form, the CDR3 reads TGTGCCAGCCTCGGACAGTTAAGGTCCGGGGAGCTGTTTTTT.

This clonotype was detected ten times or more. This chain joins TRBV2 and TRBJ2-5; D possibly corresponds to TRBD1 (5 bases). This CDR3 has 15 amino acids. Trimming took off 6 bases at V and 2 bases at J, with 16 bases between the two ends. Germline V lookup: CDR1 SNHLY, CDR2 FYNNEI. CDR3 residues: CASRRLLGEQETQYF. DNA of the CDR3: TGTGCCAGCAGAAGGTTATTAGGGGAACAAGAGACCCAGTACTTC. Full variable domain (missing parts from reference TRBV2 and TRBJ2-5): EPEVTQTPSHQVTQMGQEVILRCVPISNHLYFYWYRQILGQKVEFLVSFYNNEISEKSEIFDDQFSVERPDGSNFTLKIRSTKLEDSAMYFCASRRLLGEQETQYFGPGTRLLVL.

This clonotype was counted ten times or more. The chain carries TRBV15 and TRBJ2-1; 7 nucleotides agree with TRBD1. Trimming at V came to 8 bases and at J to 4 bases, leaving 11 bases not matched to a gene. Germline lookup yields CDR1 LNHNV and CDR2 YYDKDF (reference sequence). The CDR3 totals 15 residues. DNA for the CDR3: TGTGCCACCTCCAAGGGGCAGGGGGAGTACAATGAGCAGTTCTTC. This translates into CATSKGQGEYNEQFF.

This clonotype has ten or more counts. The chain combines TRBV3-1 with TRBJ2-4; D unclear. This CDR3 is 16 amino acids long. Germline V CDR1 and CDR2: LGHDT, YNNKEL (reference sequence). V was shortened by 1 base and J by 2 bases, with 12 bases between the two germline ends. CDR3 coding DNA: TGTGCCAGCAGCCAAGTCGCTATTTTTCCCAAAAACATTCAGTACTTC. Protein: CASSQVAIFPKNIQYF.

The table lists this clonotype with many counts. The chain has TRBV6-1 and TRBJ2-7; 8 bases align to TRBD2. V lost 6 bases and J lost 0; bases outside the gene matches: 7. The CDR3 totals 15 residues. Germline V gene lookup returns CDR1 MNHNS and CDR2 SASEGT. DNA for the CDR3: TGTGCCAGCAGGCCAACTAGCGGATTCTCCTACGAGCAGTACTTC. Amino acids: CASRPTSGFSYEQYF.

In this sample, this clonotype turned up many times. This chain uses TRBV11-2 with TRBJ2-2, with D perhaps TRBD2 (7 bases). This CDR3 comprises 16 residues. The V end lost 6 bases, the J end lost 0 bases, and 14 bases lay between the germline ends. Germline CDR1 and CDR2: SGHAT and FQNNGV. Here the CDR3 DNA reads TGTGCCAGCAGTTCAAAGGGGGGGGCGAACACCGGGGAGCTGTTTTTT. Translation: CASSSKGGANTGELFF.

In the case of this clonotype: Being one base from a much bigger clone, this may be a read error. The chain combines TRBV14 with TRBJ1-1; the D is unclear. The CDR3 has 14 residues. CDR1 and CDR2 (germline): SGHDN, FVKESK. The CDR3 protein is CVSSQTTGSTEAFF. As DNA, the CDR3 is TGTGTCAGCAGCCAAACCACCGGGAGCACTGAAGCTTTCTTT.

The J gene is TRBJ1-2, the V gene TRBV12-5, with a weak D call TRBD1 (5 bases). CDR3 length: 14 residues. Trimming cost V 6 bases and J 4 bases, with 15 bases left between them. Germline CDR1 LGHNT, CDR2 FRNRAP. CDR3 DNA: TGTGCTAGTGGAACAGACGCGGGGGGCTATGGCTACACCTTC. As protein: CASGTDAGGYGYTF.

Concerning this clonotype: A much larger clonotype is one base distant, so this may be a read error. The rearrangement links TRBV12-3 or TRBV12-4 to TRBJ1-1, with unresolved D. This CDR3 has 11 residues. Here the CDR3 reads CASSRGRGASF. The CDR3 DNA follows: TGTGCCAGCAGCCGAGGACGCGGAGCTTCCTTT.

This clonotype was seen only a few times. V and J are TRBV19 and TRBJ1-2, with D maybe TRBD1 (6 bases). The V and J ends lost 5 bases and 6 bases respectively, with 19 bases between them. This CDR3 is built from 15 residues. The germline gives CDR1 LNHDA, CDR2 SQIVND (reference sequence). The CDR3 nucleotides are TGTGCCAGTAGTGAACGGGACAATGGAGTGGATGGCTACACCTTC. It specifies CASSERDNGVDGYTF.

This clonotype was recorded many times. The chain has TRBV15 and TRBJ2-1; 9 nucleotides match TRBD1. V gave up 5 bases and J gave up 6 bases; unmatched junction bases: 2. Per the germline V gene, CDR1 is LNHNV and CDR2 is YYDKDF (reference sequence). The CDR3 loop spans 13 amino acids. The CDR3 sequence is CATSQTGGNEQFF. The CDR3 nucleotides read TGTGCCACCAGCCAGACAGGGGGCAATGAGCAGTTCTTC.

Here the CDR3 DNA reads TGTGCCAGCAGGCCGGGACAGGGTCAGCCCCAGCATTTT. This encodes CASRPGQGQPQHF. The chain is built from TRBV2 and TRBJ1-5, with 9 positions matching TRBD1. This CDR3 is 13 amino acids long. The trim removed 6 bases at V and 6 bases at J, leaving 3 bases unmatched. Germline-derived CDR1 and CDR2 are SNHLY and FYNNEI.

This clonotype was counted between two and nine times. DNA of the CDR3: TGTGCCAGTGGGACAGGCCTTTACGGTTCACCCCTCCACTTT. It codes for CASGTGLYGSPLHF. The genes are TRBV28 and TRBJ1-6; 8 positions match TRBD1. The CDR3 contains 14 residues. J lost 9 bases, V lost 9 bases, and 10 bases had no gene match. Germline CDR1 reads MDHEN; CDR2 reads SYDVKM. Based on the CDR3 plus reference TRBV28 and TRBJ1-6, the full variable domain is DVKVTQSSRYLVKRTGEKVFLECVQDMDHENMFWYRQDPGLGLRLIYFSYDVKMKEKGDIPEGYSVSREKKERFSLILESASTNQTSMYLCASGTGLYGSPLHFGNGTRLTVT.

The chain couples TRBV20-1 to TRBJ1-5; 9 bases line up with TRBD1. V was clipped by 0 bases and J by 6 bases; unmatched bases: 3. Germline lookup yields CDR1 DFQATT and CDR2 SNEGSKA (reference sequence). The CDR3 runs to 14 residues. CDR3 bases: TGCAGTGCTAGAGATCGACAGGGGGGTCAGCCCCAGCATTTT. It specifies CSARDRQGGQPQHF.

The table lists this clonotype with many counts. The chain joins TRBV7-3 to TRBJ2-3, with D perhaps matching TRBD2 (7 bases). V was pared by 7 bases and J by 1 base, with 15 bases between. The CDR3 totals 15 residues. Per the germline V gene, CDR1 is SGHTA and CDR2 is FQGTGA. CDR3 sequence (DNA): TGTGCCAGCAACCCGGGGCGGGGGCGCACAGATACGCAGTATTTT. This gives the protein CASNPGRGRTDTQYF. Based on the CDR3 plus reference TRBV7-3 and TRBJ2-3, the full variable domain is GAGVSQTPSNKVTEKGKYVELRCDPISGHTALYWYRQSLGQGPEFLIYFQGTGAADDSGLPNDRFFAVRPEGSVSTLKIQRTERGDSAVYLCASNPGRGRTDTQYFGPGTRLTVL.

In its sample, this clonotype was seen many times. This sequence joins TRBV11-2 and TRBJ2-7; no definite D call. CDR3 length: 11 residues. With 6 bases removed from V and 3 bases from J, the gap between germline ends came to 6 bases. The germline V gene has CDR1 SGHAT and CDR2 FQNNGV. This CDR3 reads CASSSRYEQYF. CDR3 sequence (DNA): TGTGCCAGCAGTTCCCGCTACGAGCAGTACTTC.

This clonotype was recorded at least ten times. The chain has TRBV11-2 and TRBJ1-2; D unresolved. The V gene's germline CDR1 is SGHAT and CDR2 FQNNGV. CDR3 length equals 16 residues. The V and J ends lost 6 bases and 1 base respectively, with 18 bases between them. CDR3 loop: CASSSVEWSLNYGYTF. The DNA for the CDR3 is TGTGCCAGCAGTTCCGTGGAATGGTCTCTTAACTATGGCTACACCTTC.

This clonotype appeared a few times. The chain links TRBV19 to TRBJ2-1, with D perhaps TRBD2 (6 bases). The CDR3 extends over 13 amino acids. V lost 9 bases to trimming and J lost 2 bases, with 11 bases between them. CDR1 and CDR2 from the germline V gene are LNHDA and SQIVND (reference sequence). The CDR3: CASQWGAYNEQFF. The CDR3 nucleotides are TGTGCCAGCCAGTGGGGGGCCTACAATGAGCAGTTCTTC.